Given below is one T cell receptor beta chain in context. The sample belongs to a study of metastatic and nonmetastatic thyroid tumors. Study background: Across blood and tumor or nodule tissue, repertoires from malignant and benign thyroid patients were compared with one another.

Germline CDR1 reads MRHNA; CDR2 reads SNTAGT. The CDR3 totals 12 residues. V lost 0 bases and J 8 bases, leaving 7 bases between the germline ends. No patient had received any treatment before thyroid surgery. TCRdb redid the clone calls on the PCR reads using MiXCR. The table has fewer than 20,000 clones, 3.7% seen once. This chain connects TRBV6-4 to TRBJ1-2; TRBD1 might be the D (5 bases). The sample comprised tumor tissue. This TCR was recovered from a female donor with papillary thyroid cancer or a benign thyroid nodule (not recorded which). Some clones in this sample may be carry-over from other donors' samples. CDR3 coding DNA: TGTGCCAGCAGTGACTCTCGGGACGGCTACACCTTC. Translated: CASSDSRDGYTF.